The present entry profiles one T cell receptor (beta chain) with its context. Its target is unknown. The data derive from a study of vaccination effects on CD4 cells after COVID-19. The CDR3 has 13 amino acids. The V gene lost 3 bases and the J gene lost 1 base, with 6 bases spanning the gap. Germline CDR1 reads ENHRY; CDR2 reads SYGVKD. Generated by immunoSEQ multiplex PCR, the TCRdb table keeps only in-frame clones and is missing some. The sample holds 28,000 or so clones, roughly two thirds seen once. Sequencing was preceded by expansion of antigen-specific CD4+ T cells with viral peptide pools in the ViraFEST assay. Investigators separated out CD4+ T cells once about 10 days of culture had passed. Nucleocapsid antibody tests were negative, and the vaccine recipients had no prior SARS-CoV-2 infection.

This clonotype originated in a human donor who received a COVID-19 vaccine. The chain couples TRBV10-3 to TRBJ1-2; no reliable D call. The source material was CD4+ T cells from PBMCs cultured with SARS-CoV-2 spike peptides, sampled before COVID-19 vaccination. DNA for the CDR3: TGTGCCATCAGTGACCGGCGTAACTATGGCTACACCTTC. This sequence encodes CAISDRRNYGYTF.